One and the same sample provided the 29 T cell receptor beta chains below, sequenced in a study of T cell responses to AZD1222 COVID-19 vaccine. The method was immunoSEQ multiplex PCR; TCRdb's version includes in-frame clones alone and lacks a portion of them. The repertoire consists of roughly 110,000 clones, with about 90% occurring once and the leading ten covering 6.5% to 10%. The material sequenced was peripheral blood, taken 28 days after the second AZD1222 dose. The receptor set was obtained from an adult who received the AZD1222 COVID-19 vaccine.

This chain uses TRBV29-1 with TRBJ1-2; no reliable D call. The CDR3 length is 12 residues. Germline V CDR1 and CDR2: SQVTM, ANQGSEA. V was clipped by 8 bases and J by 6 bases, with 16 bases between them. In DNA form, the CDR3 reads TGCAGCTCTGGACCGTGGGCTAATGGCTACACCTTC. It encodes CSSGPWANGYTF.

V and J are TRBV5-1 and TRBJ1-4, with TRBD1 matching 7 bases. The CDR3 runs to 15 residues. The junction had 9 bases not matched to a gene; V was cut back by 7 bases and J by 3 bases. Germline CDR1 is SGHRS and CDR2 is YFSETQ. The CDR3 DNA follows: TGCGCCAGCGGCGAGGGGGCTGTGTCTAATGAAAAACTGTTTTTT. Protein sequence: CASGEGAVSNEKLFF.

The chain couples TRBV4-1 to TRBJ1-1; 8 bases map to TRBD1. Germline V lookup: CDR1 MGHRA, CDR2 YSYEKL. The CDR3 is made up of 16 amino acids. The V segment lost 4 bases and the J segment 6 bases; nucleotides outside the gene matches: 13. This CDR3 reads CASSPSRQGLNPEAFF. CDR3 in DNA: TGCGCCAGCAGCCCGAGCCGACAGGGGCTTAATCCTGAAGCTTTCTTT.

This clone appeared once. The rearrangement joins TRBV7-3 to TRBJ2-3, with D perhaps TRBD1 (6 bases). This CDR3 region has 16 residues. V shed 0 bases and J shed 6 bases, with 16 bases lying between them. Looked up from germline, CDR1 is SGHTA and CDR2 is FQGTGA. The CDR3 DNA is TGTGCCAGCAGCTTAACGGGAGTAGCGAGGGGGGATACGCAGTATTTT. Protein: CASSLTGVARGDTQYF.

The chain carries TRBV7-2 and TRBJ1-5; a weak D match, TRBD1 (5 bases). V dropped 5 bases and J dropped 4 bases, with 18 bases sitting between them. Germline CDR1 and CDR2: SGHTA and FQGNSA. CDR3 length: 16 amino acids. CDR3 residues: CASSLYTGVANQPQHF. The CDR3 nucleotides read TGTGCCAGCAGCCTATACACGGGGGTTGCAAATCAGCCCCAGCATTTT.

The CDR3 sequence: CASSQVPGRAFF. As DNA, the CDR3 is TGCGCCAGCAGCCAAGTTCCTGGGAGGGCTTTCTTT. The chain uses TRBV4-3 and TRBJ1-1; D unclear. Between the trimmed V and J ends, which lost 1 base and 11 bases, there was a span of 11 bases. Germline assignment: CDR1 LGHNA and CDR2 YSLEER. The CDR3 consists of 12 residues.

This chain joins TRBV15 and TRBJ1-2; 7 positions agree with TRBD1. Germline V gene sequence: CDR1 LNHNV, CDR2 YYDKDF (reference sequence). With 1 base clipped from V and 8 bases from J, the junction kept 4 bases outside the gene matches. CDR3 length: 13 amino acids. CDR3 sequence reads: CATSRVTGRGYTF. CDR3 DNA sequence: TGTGCCACCAGCAGAGTGACAGGGAGGGGCTACACCTTC.

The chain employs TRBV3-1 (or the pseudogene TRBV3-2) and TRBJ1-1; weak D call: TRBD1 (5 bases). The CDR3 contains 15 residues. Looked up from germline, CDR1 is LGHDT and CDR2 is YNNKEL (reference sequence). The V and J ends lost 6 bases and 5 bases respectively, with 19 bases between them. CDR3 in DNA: TGTGCCAGCAGGGGGTGGCCGGGGCCGTCGACTGAAGCTTTCTTT. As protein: CASRGWPGPSTEAFF.

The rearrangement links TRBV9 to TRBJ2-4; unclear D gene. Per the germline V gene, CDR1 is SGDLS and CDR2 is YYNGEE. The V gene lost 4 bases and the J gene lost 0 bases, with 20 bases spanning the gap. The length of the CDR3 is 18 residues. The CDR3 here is CASSPPGSSDLAKNIQYF. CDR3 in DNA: TGTGCCAGCAGCCCACCCGGTAGTTCAGATCTAGCCAAAAACATTCAGTACTTC.

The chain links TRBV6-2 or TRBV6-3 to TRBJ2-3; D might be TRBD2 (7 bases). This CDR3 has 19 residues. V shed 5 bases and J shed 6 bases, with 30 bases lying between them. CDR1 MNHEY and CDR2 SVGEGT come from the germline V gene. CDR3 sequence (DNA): TGTGCCAGCAGTAACTACGCCCTCTTGGGGGGGGCCAGGACGGATACGCAGTATTTT. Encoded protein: CASSNYALLGGARTDTQYF.

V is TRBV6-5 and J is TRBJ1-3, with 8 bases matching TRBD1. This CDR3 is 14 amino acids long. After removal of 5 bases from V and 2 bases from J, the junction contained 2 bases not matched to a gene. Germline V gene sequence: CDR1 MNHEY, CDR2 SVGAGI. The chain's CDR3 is CASSRTGPGNTIYF. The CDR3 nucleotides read TGTGCCAGCAGTCGGACAGGGCCTGGAAACACCATATATTTT.

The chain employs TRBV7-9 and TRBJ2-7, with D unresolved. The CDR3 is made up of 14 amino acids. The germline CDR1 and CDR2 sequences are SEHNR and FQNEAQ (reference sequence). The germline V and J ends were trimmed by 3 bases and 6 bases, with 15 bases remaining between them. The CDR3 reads CASSFRDGLSEQYF. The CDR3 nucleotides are TGTGCCAGCAGCTTTAGGGATGGATTATCCGAGCAGTACTTC.

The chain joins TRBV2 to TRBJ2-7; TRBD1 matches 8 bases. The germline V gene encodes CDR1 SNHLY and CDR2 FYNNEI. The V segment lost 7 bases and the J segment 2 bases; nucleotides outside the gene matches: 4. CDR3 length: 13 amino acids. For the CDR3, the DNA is TGTGCCAGCAAGACAGGGGAGACCTACGAGCAGTACTTC. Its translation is CASKTGETYEQYF.

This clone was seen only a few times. CDR3 nucleotide sequence: TGTGCCAGCAGCCAAGAATGGGCCGGGGAAAGCTCACCCCTCCACTTT. It translates to CASSQEWAGESSPLHF. This chain uses TRBV4-2 with TRBJ1-6; no clear D. Germline loops: CDR1 LGHNA, CDR2 YNFKEQ. The V gene lost 0 bases and the J gene lost 10 bases, with 16 bases spanning the gap. The CDR3 runs 16 residues.

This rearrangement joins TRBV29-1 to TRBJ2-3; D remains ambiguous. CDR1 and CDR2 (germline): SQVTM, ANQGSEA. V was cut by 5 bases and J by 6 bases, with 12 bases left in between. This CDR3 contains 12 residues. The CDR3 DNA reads TGCAGCGTTCGGGCAGGTGGTGATACGCAGTATTTT. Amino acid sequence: CSVRAGGDTQYF.

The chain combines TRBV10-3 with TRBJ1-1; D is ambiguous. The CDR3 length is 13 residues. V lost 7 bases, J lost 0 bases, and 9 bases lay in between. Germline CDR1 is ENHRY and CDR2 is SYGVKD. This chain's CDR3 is CAINGVMNTEAFF. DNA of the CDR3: TGTGCCATCAATGGAGTTATGAACACTGAAGCTTTCTTT.

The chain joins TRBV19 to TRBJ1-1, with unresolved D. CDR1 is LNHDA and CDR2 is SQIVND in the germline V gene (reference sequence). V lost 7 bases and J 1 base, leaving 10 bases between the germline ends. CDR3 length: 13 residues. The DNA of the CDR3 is TGTGCCAGTATTGGCCTTAGGAACACTGAAGCTTTCTTT. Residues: CASIGLRNTEAFF.

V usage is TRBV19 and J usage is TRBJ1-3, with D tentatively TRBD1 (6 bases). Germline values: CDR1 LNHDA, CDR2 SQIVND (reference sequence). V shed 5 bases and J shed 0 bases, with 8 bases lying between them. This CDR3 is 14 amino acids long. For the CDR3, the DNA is TGTGCCAGTAGTTCACAGGGCTCTGGAAACACCATATATTTT. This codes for CASSSQGSGNTIYF.

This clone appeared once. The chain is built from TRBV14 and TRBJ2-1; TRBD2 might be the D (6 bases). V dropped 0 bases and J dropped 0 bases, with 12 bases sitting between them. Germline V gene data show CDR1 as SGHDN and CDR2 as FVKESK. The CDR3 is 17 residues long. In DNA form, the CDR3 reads TGTGCCAGCAGCCAAGATCTCCGGGGGAGCTCCTACAATGAGCAGTTCTTC. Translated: CASSQDLRGSSYNEQFF.

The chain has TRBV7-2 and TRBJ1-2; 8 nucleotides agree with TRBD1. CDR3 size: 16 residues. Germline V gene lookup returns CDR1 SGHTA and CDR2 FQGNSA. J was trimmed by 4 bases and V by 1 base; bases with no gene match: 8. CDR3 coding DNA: TGTGCCAGCAGCTTAGGGTCAGACAGGGGAGGCTATGGCTACACCTTC. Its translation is CASSLGSDRGGYGYTF.

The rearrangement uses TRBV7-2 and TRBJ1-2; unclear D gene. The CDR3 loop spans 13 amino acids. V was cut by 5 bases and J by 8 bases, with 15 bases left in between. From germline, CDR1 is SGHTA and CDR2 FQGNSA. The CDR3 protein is CASSRPLPGGYTF. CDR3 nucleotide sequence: TGTGCCAGCAGCCGGCCACTCCCGGGGGGCTACACCTTC. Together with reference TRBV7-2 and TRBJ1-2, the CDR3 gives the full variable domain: GAGVSQSPSNKVTEKGKDVELRCDPISGHTALYWYRQSLGQGLEFLIYFQGNSAPDKSGLPSDRFSAERTGGSVSTLTIQRTQQEDSAVYLCASSRPLPGGYTFGSGTRLTVV.

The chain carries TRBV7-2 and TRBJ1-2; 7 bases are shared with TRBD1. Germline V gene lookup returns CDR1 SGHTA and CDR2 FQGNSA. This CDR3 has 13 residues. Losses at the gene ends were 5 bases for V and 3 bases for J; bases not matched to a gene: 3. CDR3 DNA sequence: TGTGCCAGCAGCCCCGGACAGGACTATGGCTACACCTTC. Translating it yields CASSPGQDYGYTF.

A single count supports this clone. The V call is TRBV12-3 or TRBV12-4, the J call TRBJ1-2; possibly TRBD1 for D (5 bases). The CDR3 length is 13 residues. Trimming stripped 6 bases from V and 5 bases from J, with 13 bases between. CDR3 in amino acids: CASSQSQGYGYTF. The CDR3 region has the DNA TGTGCCAGCAGCCAATCCCAGGGTTATGGCTACACCTTC.

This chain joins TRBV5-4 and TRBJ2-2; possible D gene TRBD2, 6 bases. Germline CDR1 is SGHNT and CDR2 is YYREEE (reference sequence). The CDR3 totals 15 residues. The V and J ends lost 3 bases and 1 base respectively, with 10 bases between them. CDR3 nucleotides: TGTGCCAGCAGCTCCGGGACTCAGAACACCGGGGAGCTGTTTTTT. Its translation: CASSSGTQNTGELFF.

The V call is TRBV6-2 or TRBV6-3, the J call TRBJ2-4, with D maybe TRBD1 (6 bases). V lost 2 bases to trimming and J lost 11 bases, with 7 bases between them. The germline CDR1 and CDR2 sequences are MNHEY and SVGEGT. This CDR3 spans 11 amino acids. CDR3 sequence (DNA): TGTGCCAGCAGTTACGGGACACTTCAGTACTTC. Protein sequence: CASSYGTLQYF.

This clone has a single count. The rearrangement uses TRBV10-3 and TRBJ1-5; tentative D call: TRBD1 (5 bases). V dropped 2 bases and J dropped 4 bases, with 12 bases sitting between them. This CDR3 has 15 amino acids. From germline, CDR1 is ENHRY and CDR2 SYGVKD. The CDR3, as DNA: TGTGCCATCAGTGAGGGGGGGTCGGGGAATCAGCCCCAGCATTTT. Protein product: CAISEGGSGNQPQHF.

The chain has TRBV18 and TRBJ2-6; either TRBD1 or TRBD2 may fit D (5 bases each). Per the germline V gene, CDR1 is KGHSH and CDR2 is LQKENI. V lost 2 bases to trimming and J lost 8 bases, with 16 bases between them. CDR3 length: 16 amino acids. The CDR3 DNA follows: TGTGCCAGCTCACCATTGGGGGTTCAGAGTACCAACGTCCTGACTTTC. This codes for CASSPLGVQSTNVLTF.

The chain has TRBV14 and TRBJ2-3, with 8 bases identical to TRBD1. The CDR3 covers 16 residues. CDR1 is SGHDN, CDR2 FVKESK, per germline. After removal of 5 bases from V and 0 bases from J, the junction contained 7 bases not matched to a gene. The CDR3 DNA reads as TGTGCCAGCAGCTCCGGGACAGGAGTAAGCACAGATACGCAGTATTTT. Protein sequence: CASSSGTGVSTDTQYF.

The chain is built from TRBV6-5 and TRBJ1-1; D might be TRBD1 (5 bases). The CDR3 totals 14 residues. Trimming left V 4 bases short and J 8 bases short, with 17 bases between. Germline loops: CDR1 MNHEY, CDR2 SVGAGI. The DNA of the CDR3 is TGTGCCAGCAGTTCTCCTGCGGGGCGCAACGAAGCTTTCTTT. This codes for CASSSPAGRNEAFF.